These 13 T cell receptor beta chains originate from one sample sequenced in a study of blood T cells in healthy people across ages. Primers used in a second PCR of about 7 to 11 cycles were a sample-barcoded 5' primer and a J-beta primer mix. TCRdb reprocessed the 5' RACE reads via MiXCR and lists one record per CDR3 protein. Of 1.5 million to 2 million distinct CDR3 sequences listed, 40% to 55% are singletons. Sequenced material: blood. The origin of the receptors is a middle-aged woman in good health.

This clonotype was recorded a few times. V gene TRBV29-1 combines with J gene TRBJ2-3; no definite D call. Germline assignment: CDR1 SQVTM and CDR2 ANQGSEA. With 3 bases removed from V and 6 bases from J, the gap between germline ends came to 10 bases. The CDR3 has 12 residues. The CDR3, as DNA: TGCAGCGTTGAGGCGCCGGCGGATACGCAGTATTTT. It translates to CSVEAPADTQYF.

This rearrangement joins TRBV6-2 or TRBV6-3 to TRBJ2-1; 8 bases align to TRBD1. The CDR3 runs to 13 residues. The V and J ends lost 7 bases and 7 bases, in that order; junction bases with no gene match: 6. Germline V gene lookup returns CDR1 MNHEY and CDR2 SVGEGT. The CDR3 loop is CASTGQGSNEQFF. In DNA, the CDR3 is TGTGCCAGCACAGGACAGGGCTCAAATGAGCAGTTCTTC.

CDR3 coding DNA: TGTGCCAGCAGTCCCACGACCCTGGCCGGCAATCAGCCCCAGCATTTT. Its protein is CASSPTTLAGNQPQHF. The V gene is TRBV27, the J gene TRBJ1-5; the D is unclear. V was clipped by 5 bases and J by 2 bases, with 16 bases between them. Per germline, CDR1 MNHEY and CDR2 SMNVEV (reference sequence). The CDR3 contains 16 residues.

This clonotype was seen once. The genes are TRBV6-5 and TRBJ2-3; the match to TRBD2 covers 7 bases. Germline CDR1 and CDR2: MNHEY and SVGAGI. V lost 0 bases to trimming and J lost 1 base; unmatched junction nucleotides: 7. The CDR3 runs to 17 residues. The CDR3 coding sequence is TGTGCCAGCAGTTACTCAGTCTCCAGCGGGGGCACAGATACGCAGTATTTT. It encodes CASSYSVSSGGTDTQYF.

J is TRBJ2-3 and V is TRBV12-3 or TRBV12-4; D is uncertain. Trimming pared 7 bases from V and 2 bases from J, leaving 19 bases between. The CDR3 runs 16 residues. For the CDR3, the DNA is TGTGCCAGCACCCCGGTTGCAGGAATCATCACAGATACGCAGTATTTT. Its translation is CASTPVAGIITDTQYF.

The chain recombines TRBV6-5 with TRBJ1-5; D is perhaps TRBD1 (6 bases). CDR1 MNHEY and CDR2 SVGAGI come from the germline V gene. CDR3 length: 15 amino acids. V was trimmed by 0 bases and J by 4 bases, leaving 10 bases between them. DNA of the CDR3: TGTGCCAGCAGTTACTCGTTCACAGGGAATCAGCCCCAGCATTTT. Protein: CASSYSFTGNQPQHF.

This rearrangement joins TRBV15 to TRBJ2-7; TRBD1 matches 7 bases. There are 16 residues in the CDR3. The germline CDR1 and CDR2 sequences are LNHNV and YYDKDF (reference sequence). Trimming removed 1 base from V and 7 bases from J; junction bases left unmatched: 13. The CDR3 protein is CATSRGRTGSYNEQYF. The CDR3 nucleotides read TGTGCCACCAGCAGAGGTCGGACAGGATCTTACAATGAGCAGTACTTC. Full variable domain (rest looked up from reference TRBV15 and TRBJ2-7): DAMVIQNPRYQVTQFGKPVTLSCSQTLNHNVMYWYQQKSSQAPKLLFHYYDKDFNNEADTPDNFQSRRPNTSFCFLDIRSPGLGDTAMYLCATSRGRTGSYNEQYFGPGTRLTVT.

The chain uses TRBV5-1 and TRBJ2-7; weak D call: TRBD2 (6 bases). The germline V gene has CDR1 SGHRS and CDR2 YFSETQ. CDR3 size: 15 residues. V was cut by 4 bases and J by 2 bases, with 16 bases left in between. The CDR3 here is CASSQGIAEPYEQYF. DNA for the CDR3: TGCGCCAGCAGCCAAGGCATAGCGGAACCCTACGAGCAGTACTTC.

The chain uses TRBV25-1 and TRBJ2-7; D might be TRBD1 (5 bases). In germline, CDR1 is MGHDK, CDR2 SYGVNS. The V end lost 3 bases, the J end lost 9 bases, and 12 bases lay between the germline ends. This CDR3 has 12 amino acids. CDR3 nucleotide sequence: TGTGCCAGCAGTGACACAGGTGTTAGGCAGTACTTC. This codes for CASSDTGVRQYF.

This clonotype has a handful of counts. The chain joins TRBV9 to TRBJ2-1; D gene ambiguous. Looked up from germline, CDR1 is SGDLS and CDR2 is YYNGEE. The CDR3 has 15 residues. V was clipped by 0 bases and J by 8 bases, with 15 bases between them. This chain's CDR3 is CASSVEVPGLDEQFF. In DNA, the CDR3 is TGTGCCAGCAGCGTAGAGGTCCCCGGTCTGGATGAGCAGTTCTTC.

The genes are TRBV12-3 or TRBV12-4 and TRBJ1-2, with TRBD1 matching over 8 bases. Losses at the gene ends were 7 bases for V and 0 bases for J; bases not matched to a gene: 7. The CDR3 covers 15 residues. CDR3 region: CASNLGQGANYGYTF. The CDR3 bases are TGTGCCAGCAACCTAGGACAGGGTGCTAACTATGGCTACACCTTC.

A few counts support this clonotype. This sequence joins TRBV7-9 and TRBJ1-5; unclear D gene. The CDR3 extends over 15 amino acids. Trimming removed 7 bases from V and 4 bases from J, with 17 bases in between. CDR1 and CDR2 (germline): SEHNR, FQNEAQ (reference sequence). CDR3 in DNA: TGTGCCAGCACTCGAACATCCGAGATTAATCAGCCCCAGCATTTT. Translation gives CASTRTSEINQPQHF. The variable domain in full, with the rest retrieved from reference TRBV7-9 and TRBJ1-5, is DTGVSQNPRHKITKRGQNVTFRCDPISEHNRLYWYRQTLGQGPEFLTYFQNEAQLEKSRLLSDRFSAERPKGSFSTLEIQRTEQGDSAMYLCASTRTSEINQPQHFGDGTRLSIL.

The chain couples TRBV6-6 to TRBJ2-1; D is possibly TRBD1 (5 bases). Germline V lookup: CDR1 MNHNY, CDR2 SVGAGI (reference sequence). Trimming shortened V by 2 bases and J by 5 bases, and 10 bases separated the two germline ends. CDR3 length: 14 residues. The CDR3 protein is CASSYQGTDNEQFF. DNA of the CDR3: TGTGCCAGCAGTTACCAGGGTACGGACAATGAGCAGTTCTTC.